What follows are 10 T cell receptor beta chains derived from one specimen sequenced in a study of multiple sclerosis patients with progressive multifocal leukoencephalopathy. The assay was immunoSEQ multiplex PCR, and TCRdb's table has in-frame clones only and misses some. The data contain fewer than 40,000 clones, around 89% of them seen just once; the ten biggest clones take up over 1.3%. Time point noted: before natalizumab initiation. The sequenced material came from PBMCs. The receptors stem from a human donor with multiple sclerosis.

The genes are TRBV19 and TRBJ1-5, with TRBD1 matching over 7 bases. Germline CDR1 LNHDA, CDR2 SQIVND (reference sequence). J lost 4 bases, V lost 8 bases, and 11 bases had no gene match. The CDR3 totals 15 residues. CDR3 DNA: TGTGCCAGTGGAACCAGGGGGATTACGAATCAGCCCCAGCATTTT. The encoded protein is CASGTRGITNQPQHF.

The rearrangement links TRBV5-1 to TRBJ2-5; D may be TRBD1 or TRBD2 (5 bases each). CDR1 and CDR2 (germline): SGHRS, YFSETQ. There are 18 residues in the CDR3. V was cut by 6 bases and J by 5 bases, with 29 bases left in between. The CDR3 nucleotides are TGCGCCAGCAACCTACTAGGCAGGGCGCTACCTGCACGGGAGACCCAGTACTTC. Encoded protein: CASNLLGRALPARETQYF.

The rearrangement links TRBV2 to TRBJ1-2, with D possibly matching TRBD1 (6 bases). Germline V gene data show CDR1 as SNHLY and CDR2 as FYNNEI. Trimming removed 7 bases at V and 6 bases at J, with 12 bases between. The CDR3 contains 12 residues. The CDR3 nucleotides are TGTGCCAGCAACTTTAGGGGGAATGGCTACACCTTC. As protein: CASNFRGNGYTF.

The V gene is TRBV7-8, the J gene TRBJ1-4; D is uncertain. This CDR3 has 12 residues. V was shortened by 2 bases and J by 7 bases, with 5 bases between the two germline ends. Germline V CDR1 and CDR2: SGHVS, FQNEAQ. DNA of the CDR3: TGTGCCAGCAGCTTAAGGGCTGAAAAACTGTTTTTT. It specifies CASSLRAEKLFF.

The chain has TRBV5-4 and TRBJ2-7; unclear D gene. Germline loops: CDR1 SGHNT, CDR2 YYREEE (reference sequence). There are 17 residues in the CDR3. V was clipped by 2 bases and J by 2 bases, with 20 bases between them. In nucleotides, the CDR3 is TGTGCCAGCAGCTTAAGGATACTCAGCGAAGGGACCTACGAGCAGTACTTC. This gives the protein CASSLRILSEGTYEQYF. Together with reference TRBV5-4 and TRBJ2-7, the CDR3 gives the full variable domain: ETGVTQSPTHLIKTRGQQVTLRCSSQSGHNTVSWYQQALGQGPQFIFQYYREEENGRGNFPPRFSGLQFPNYSSELNVNALELDDSALYLCASSLRILSEGTYEQYFGPGTRLTVT.

The chain combines TRBV6-5 with TRBJ2-3; no clear D gene. V shed 2 bases and J shed 5 bases, with 5 bases lying between them. The germline V gene has CDR1 MNHEY and CDR2 SVGAGI. This CDR3 has 12 amino acids. Here the CDR3 reads CASSYKGDTQYF. In DNA form, the CDR3 reads TGTGCCAGCAGTTACAAGGGAGATACGCAGTATTTT.

The V gene is TRBV7-9, the J gene TRBJ2-1; D remains ambiguous. Trimming took off 7 bases at V and 7 bases at J, with 23 bases between the two ends. This CDR3 is built from 16 residues. Germline V gene lookup returns CDR1 SEHNR and CDR2 FQNEAQ (reference sequence). This CDR3 is CASNLVGGGGGNEQFF. DNA for the CDR3: TGTGCCAGCAACCTAGTTGGCGGCGGCGGTGGGAATGAGCAGTTCTTC.

The rearrangement uses TRBV29-1 and TRBJ2-5; D is perhaps TRBD1 or TRBD2 (5 bases each). The CDR3 length is 13 residues. The V end lost 4 bases, the J end lost 4 bases, and 13 bases lay between the germline ends. CDR1 is SQVTM, CDR2 ANQGSEA, per germline. The CDR3 is CSVAVPGTETQYF. The CDR3 DNA sequence: TGCAGCGTTGCTGTCCCAGGGACAGAGACCCAGTACTTC.

This chain links TRBV9 with TRBJ2-7; D not resolved. The CDR3 loop spans 14 amino acids. The V and J ends lost 0 bases and 0 bases respectively, with 7 bases between them. Germline lookup yields CDR1 SGDLS and CDR2 YYNGEE. This chain's CDR3 is CASSVGVSSYEQYF. The CDR3 region has the DNA TGTGCCAGCAGCGTAGGCGTGAGCTCCTACGAGCAGTACTTC. The complete variable domain, with remaining parts taken from reference TRBV9 and TRBJ2-7, reads DSGVTQTPKHLITATGQRVTLRCSPRSGDLSVYWYQQSLDQGLQFLIQYYNGEERAKGNILERFSAQQFPDLHSELNLSSLELGDSALYFCASSVGVSSYEQYFGPGTRLTVT.

This clone has only one observation. The J gene is TRBJ2-5, the V gene TRBV5-1; tentative D call: TRBD1 (5 bases). V dropped 2 bases and J dropped 5 bases, with 10 bases sitting between them. CDR1 is SGHRS and CDR2 is YFSETQ in the germline V gene. CDR3 length: 13 amino acids. The CDR3 nucleotides read TGCGCCAGCAGCTTAGGGGCCGAGGAGACCCAGTACTTC. Translating gives CASSLGAEETQYF.